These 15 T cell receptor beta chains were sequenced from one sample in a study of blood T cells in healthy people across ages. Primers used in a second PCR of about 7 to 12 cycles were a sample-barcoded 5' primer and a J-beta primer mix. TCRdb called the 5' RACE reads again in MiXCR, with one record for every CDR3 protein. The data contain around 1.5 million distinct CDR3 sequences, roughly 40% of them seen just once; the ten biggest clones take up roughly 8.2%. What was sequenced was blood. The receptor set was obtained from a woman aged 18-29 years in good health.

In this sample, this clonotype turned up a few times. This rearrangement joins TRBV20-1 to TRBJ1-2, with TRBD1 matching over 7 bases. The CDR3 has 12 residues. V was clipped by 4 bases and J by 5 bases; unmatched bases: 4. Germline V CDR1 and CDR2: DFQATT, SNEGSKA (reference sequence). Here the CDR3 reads CSAKTQGYGYTF. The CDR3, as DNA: TGCAGTGCTAAGACACAGGGGTATGGCTACACCTTC.

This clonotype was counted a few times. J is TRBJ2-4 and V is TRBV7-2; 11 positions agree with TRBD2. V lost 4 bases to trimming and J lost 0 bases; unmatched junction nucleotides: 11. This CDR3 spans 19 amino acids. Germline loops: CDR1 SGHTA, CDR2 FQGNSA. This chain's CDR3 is CASSSRTGTSGIAKNIQYF. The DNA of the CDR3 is TGTGCCAGCAGCTCACGAACAGGGACTAGCGGAATAGCCAAAAACATTCAGTACTTC.

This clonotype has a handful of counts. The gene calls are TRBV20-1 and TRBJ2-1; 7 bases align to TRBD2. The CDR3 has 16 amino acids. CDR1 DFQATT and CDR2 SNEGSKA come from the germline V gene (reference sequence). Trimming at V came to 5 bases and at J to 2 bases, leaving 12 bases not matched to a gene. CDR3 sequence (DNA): TGCAGTGCTGGGGGGGGTGACGCGGGGACCTACAATGAGCAGTTCTTC. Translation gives CSAGGGDAGTYNEQFF.

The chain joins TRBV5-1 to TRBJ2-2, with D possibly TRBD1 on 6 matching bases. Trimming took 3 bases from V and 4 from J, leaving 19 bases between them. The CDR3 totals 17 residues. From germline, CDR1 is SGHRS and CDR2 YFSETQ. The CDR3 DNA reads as TGCGCCAGCAGCTCCCATCCGGACAGAAAGTTCACCGGGGAGCTGTTTTTT. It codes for CASSSHPDRKFTGELFF.

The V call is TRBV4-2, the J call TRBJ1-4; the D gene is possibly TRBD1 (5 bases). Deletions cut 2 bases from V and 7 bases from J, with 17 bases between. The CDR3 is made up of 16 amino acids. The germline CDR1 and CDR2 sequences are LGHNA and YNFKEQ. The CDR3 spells CASSQTVGGSSEKLFF. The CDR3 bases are TGTGCCAGCAGCCAAACCGTCGGGGGATCGAGTGAAAAACTGTTTTTT.

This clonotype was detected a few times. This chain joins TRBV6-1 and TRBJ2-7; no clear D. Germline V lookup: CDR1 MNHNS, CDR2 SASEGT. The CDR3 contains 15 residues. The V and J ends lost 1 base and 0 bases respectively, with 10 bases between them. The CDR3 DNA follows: TGTGCCAGCAGTGAAGGGCAGCTGGTCTCCTACGAGCAGTACTTC. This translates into CASSEGQLVSYEQYF.

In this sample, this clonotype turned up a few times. CDR3 coding DNA: TGCAGTGCTAGAGATGCTGGGGCGGGAGAAAAACTGTTTTTT. Its protein product is CSARDAGAGEKLFF. J is TRBJ1-4 and V is TRBV20-1; tentative D call: TRBD1 (5 bases). The V gene's germline CDR1 is DFQATT and CDR2 SNEGSKA (reference sequence). Trimming shortened V by 0 bases and J by 8 bases, and 13 bases separated the two germline ends. The CDR3 sequence is 14 residues long.

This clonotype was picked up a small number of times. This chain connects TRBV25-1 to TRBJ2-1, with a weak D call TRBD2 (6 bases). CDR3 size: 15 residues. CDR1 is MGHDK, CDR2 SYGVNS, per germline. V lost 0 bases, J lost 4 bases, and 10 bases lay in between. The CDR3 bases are TGTGCCAGCAGTGAATATGGGGGGAGTTACAATGAGCAGTTCTTC. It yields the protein CASSEYGGSYNEQFF.

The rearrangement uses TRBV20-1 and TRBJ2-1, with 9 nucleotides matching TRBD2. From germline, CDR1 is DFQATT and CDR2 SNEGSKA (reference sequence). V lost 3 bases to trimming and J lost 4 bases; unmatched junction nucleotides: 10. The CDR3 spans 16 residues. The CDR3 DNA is TGCAGTGCTAGGCCTCTATTGCGGGAGGGTTACAATGAGCAGTTCTTC. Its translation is CSARPLLREGYNEQFF.

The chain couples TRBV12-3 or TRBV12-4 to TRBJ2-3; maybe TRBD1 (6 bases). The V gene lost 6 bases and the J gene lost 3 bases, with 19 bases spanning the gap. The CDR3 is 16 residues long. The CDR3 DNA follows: TGTGCCAGCAGGCCGGGTCAGGGGTTGAGGACAGATACGCAGTATTTT. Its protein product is CASRPGQGLRTDTQYF.

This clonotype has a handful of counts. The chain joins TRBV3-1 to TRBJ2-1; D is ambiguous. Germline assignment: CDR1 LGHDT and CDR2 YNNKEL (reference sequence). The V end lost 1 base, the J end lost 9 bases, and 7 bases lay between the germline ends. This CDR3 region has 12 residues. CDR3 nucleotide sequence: TGTGCCAGCAGCCAAGTGCAGACTGAGCAGTTCTTC. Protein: CASSQVQTEQFF.

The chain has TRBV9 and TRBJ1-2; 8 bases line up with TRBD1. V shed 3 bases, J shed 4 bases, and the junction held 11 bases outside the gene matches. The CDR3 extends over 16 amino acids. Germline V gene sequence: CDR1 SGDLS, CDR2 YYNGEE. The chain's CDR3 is CASSAPPDRASYGYTF. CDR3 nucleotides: TGTGCCAGCAGCGCCCCACCGGACAGGGCGAGCTATGGCTACACCTTC.

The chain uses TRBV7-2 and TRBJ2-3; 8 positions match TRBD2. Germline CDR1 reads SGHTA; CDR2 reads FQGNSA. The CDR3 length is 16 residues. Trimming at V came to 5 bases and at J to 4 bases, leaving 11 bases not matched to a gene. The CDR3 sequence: CASSPGTRIRADTQYF. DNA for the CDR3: TGTGCCAGCAGCCCAGGGACTAGAATTCGCGCAGATACGCAGTATTTT.

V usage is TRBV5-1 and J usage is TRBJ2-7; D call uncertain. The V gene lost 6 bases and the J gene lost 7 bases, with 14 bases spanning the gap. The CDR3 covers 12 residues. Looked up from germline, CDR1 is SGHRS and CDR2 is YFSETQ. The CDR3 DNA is TGCGCCAGCACGGCAGGAAACAATGAGCAGTACTTC. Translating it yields CASTAGNNEQYF.

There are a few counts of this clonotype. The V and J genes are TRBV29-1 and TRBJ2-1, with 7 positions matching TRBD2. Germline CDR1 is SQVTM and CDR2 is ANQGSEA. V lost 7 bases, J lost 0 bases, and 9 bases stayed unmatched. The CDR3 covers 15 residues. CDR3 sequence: CSGTPGLHSYNEQFF. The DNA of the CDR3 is TGCAGCGGCACACCGGGACTACACTCCTACAATGAGCAGTTCTTC.